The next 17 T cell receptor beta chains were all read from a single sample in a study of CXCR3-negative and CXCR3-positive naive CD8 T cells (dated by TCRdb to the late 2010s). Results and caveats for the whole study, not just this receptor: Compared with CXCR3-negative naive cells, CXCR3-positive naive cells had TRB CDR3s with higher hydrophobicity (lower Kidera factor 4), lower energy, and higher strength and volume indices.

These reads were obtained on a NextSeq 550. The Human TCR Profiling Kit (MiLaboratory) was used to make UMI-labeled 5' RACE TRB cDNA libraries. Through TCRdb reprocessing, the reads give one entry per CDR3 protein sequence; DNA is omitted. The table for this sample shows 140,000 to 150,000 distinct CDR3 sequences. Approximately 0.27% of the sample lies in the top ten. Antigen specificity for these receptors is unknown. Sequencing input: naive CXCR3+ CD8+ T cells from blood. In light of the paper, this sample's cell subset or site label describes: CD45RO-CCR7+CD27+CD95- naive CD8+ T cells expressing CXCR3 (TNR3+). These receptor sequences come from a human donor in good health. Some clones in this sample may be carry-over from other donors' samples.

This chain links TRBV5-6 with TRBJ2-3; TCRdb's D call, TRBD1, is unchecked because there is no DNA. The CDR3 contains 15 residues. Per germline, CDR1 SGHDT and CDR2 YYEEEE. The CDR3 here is CASSLRAGTTDTQYF.

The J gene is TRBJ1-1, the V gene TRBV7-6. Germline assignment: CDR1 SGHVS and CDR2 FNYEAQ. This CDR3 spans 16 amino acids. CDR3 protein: CASSPTTGEAVTEAFF.

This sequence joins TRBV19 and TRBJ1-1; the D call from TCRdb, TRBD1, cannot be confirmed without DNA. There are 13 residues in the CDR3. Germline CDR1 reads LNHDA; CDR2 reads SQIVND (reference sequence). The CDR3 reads CASSAQGSTEAFF.

The CDR3 reads CASSLGQGSGNTIYF. The V and J genes are TRBV4-3 and TRBJ1-3. This CDR3 contains 15 residues. Germline assignment: CDR1 LGHNA and CDR2 YSLEER.

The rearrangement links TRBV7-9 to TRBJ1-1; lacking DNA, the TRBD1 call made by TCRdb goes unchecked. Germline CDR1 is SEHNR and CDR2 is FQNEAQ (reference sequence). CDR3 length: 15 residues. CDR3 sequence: CASSLVSGLNTEAFF.

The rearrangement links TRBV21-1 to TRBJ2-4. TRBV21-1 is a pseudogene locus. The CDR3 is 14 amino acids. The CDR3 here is CATPGFLAKNIQYF.

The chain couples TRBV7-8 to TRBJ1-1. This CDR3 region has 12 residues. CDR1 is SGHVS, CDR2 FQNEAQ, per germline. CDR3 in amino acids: CASSTENTEAFF.

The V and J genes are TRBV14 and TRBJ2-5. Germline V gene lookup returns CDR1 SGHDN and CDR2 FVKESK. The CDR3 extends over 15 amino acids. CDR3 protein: CASSQERPEQETQYF.

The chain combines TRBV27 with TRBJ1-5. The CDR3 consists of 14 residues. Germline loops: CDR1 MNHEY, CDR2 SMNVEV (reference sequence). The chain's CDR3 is CASSLIGLNQPKHF.

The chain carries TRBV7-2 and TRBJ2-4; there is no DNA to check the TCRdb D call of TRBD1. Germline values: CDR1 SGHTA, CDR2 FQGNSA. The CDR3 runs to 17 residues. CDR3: CASSSNAPLVVKNIQYF.

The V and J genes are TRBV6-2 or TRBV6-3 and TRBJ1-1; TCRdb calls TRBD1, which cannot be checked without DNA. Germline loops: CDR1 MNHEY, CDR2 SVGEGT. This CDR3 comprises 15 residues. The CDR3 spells CASTNGVYGATEAFF.

The CDR3 here is CASSKLQSNQPQHF. The chain carries TRBV6-5 and TRBJ1-5. The CDR3 spans 14 residues. Germline V gene data show CDR1 as MNHEY and CDR2 as SVGAGI.

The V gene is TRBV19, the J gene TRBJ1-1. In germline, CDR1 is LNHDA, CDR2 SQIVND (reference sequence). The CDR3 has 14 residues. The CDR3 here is CASSIGRGNTEAFF.

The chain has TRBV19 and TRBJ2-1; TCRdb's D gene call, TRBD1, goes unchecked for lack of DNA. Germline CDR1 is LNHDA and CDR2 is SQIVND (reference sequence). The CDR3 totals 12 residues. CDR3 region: CASMGVQVEQFF. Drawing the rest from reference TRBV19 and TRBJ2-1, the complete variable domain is DGGITQSPKYLFRKEGQNVTLSCEQNLNHDAMYWYRQDPGQGLRLIYYSQIVNDFQKGDIAEGYSVSREKKESFPLTVTSAQKNPTAFYLCASMGVQVEQFFGPGTRLTVL.

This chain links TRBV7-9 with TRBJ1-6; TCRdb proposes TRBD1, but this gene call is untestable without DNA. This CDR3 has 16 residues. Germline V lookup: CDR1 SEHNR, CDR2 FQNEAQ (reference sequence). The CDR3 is CASSFATGTYNSPLHF.

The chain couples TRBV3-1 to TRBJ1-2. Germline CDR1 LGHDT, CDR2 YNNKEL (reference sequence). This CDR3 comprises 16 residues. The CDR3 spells CASSQVYGTHNYGYTF.

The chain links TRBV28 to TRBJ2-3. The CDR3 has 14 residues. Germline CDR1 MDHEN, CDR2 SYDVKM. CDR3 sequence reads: CASSFLTTGDTQYF. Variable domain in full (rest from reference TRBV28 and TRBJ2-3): DVKVTQSSRYLVKRTGEKVFLECVQDMDHENMFWYRQDPGLGLRLIYFSYDVKMKEKGDIPEGYSVSREKKERFSLILESASTNQTSMYLCASSFLTTGDTQYFGPGTRLTVL.